Listed below are T cell receptor beta chains from one sample, sequenced in a study of blood T cell repertoires in COVID-19. Data came from immunoSEQ multiplex PCR; TCRdb stores just in-frame clones and leaves some out. The sample contains about 380,000 clones, around 87% of which appear only once. The sequencing sample was made of PBMCs or T cells enriched from blood (not recorded which). These receptors came from a man younger than 45 who had recovered from COVID-19. CDR3s include the opening cysteine and the closing phenylalanine or tryptophan. The D gene is left open where the match is weak. Not every row has a clone size; where given, it reads once, few, many or a size class.

j_call,d_call,v_call,clone_size,cdr3_nt,cdr3_aa
TRBJ1-5,-,TRBV4-2,-,TGTGCCAGCAGCCAAGAATCCGTTAATCAGCCCCAGCATTTT,CASSQESVNQPQHF
TRBJ2-3,-,TRBV20-1,-,TGCAGTGCTATCAGAGGAGATACGCAGTATTTT,CSAIRGDTQYF
TRBJ2-7,-,TRBV19,-,TGTGCCAGTAGCCTTCAGATAACCTACGAGCAGTACTTC,CASSLQITYEQYF
TRBJ1-2,-,TRBV4-3,-,-,CASSQVGQGARGTF
TRBJ2-7,-,TRBV7-9,-,TGTGCCAGCAGCTTAACAGCTTCCTCTTTCTACGAGCAGTACTTC,CASSLTASSFYEQYF
TRBJ1-1,-,TRBV3-1/TRBV3-2,-,TGTGCCAGCAGCCAAGGGGGCCGGGACACGCAAGCTTTCTTT,CASSQGGRDTQAFF
TRBJ1-4,TRBD1,TRBV6-6,-,TGTGCCAGCAGTAACAGGGGGTCAATGGAAAAACTGTTTTTT,CASSNRGSMEKLFF
TRBJ1-5,-,TRBV27,-,TGTGCCAGCAGTTTATTCGCCGGGTTGGGCAATCAGCCCCAGCATTTT,CASSLFAGLGNQPQHF
TRBJ2-3,-,TRBV10-1,-,TGCGCCAGCAGTGAAGAGCCCTGGACAGAAACGGCCCCTATTAGCACAGATACGCAGTATTTT,CASSEEPWTETAPISTDTQYF
TRBJ2-1,-,TRBV6-4,-,TGTGCCAGCAGTGATCAACTTGCCCTAGCCCAGAATGAGCAGTTCTTC,CASSDQLALAQNEQFF
TRBJ2-1,TRBD2,TRBV9,-,TGTGCCAGCAGCGTAGGCGGGGGAAACAATGAGCAGTTCTTC,CASSVGGGNNEQFF
TRBJ2-7,TRBD2,TRBV10-3,-,TGTGCCTCCGGGACTAGCGGGGGGTCCTACGAGCAGTACTTC,CASGTSGGSYEQYF
TRBJ2-2,TRBD1,TRBV19,few,TGTGCCAGTAGGGCACAGGGGGTCGGGGAGCTGTTTTTT,CASRAQGVGELFF
TRBJ1-5,TRBD1,TRBV10-3,-,TGTGCCATCAGCAACAGGGGAGCGGGCAATCAGCCCCAGCATTTT,CAISNRGAGNQPQHF
TRBJ2-6,-,TRBV6-5,-,TGTGCCAGCAGCTTCCTGGGAGCGGCCAACGTCCTGACTTTC,CASSFLGAANVLTF
TRBJ1-1,-,TRBV14,-,TGTGCCAGCAGCCAATCGCGACAGACGAACACTGAAGCTTTCTTT,CASSQSRQTNTEAFF
TRBJ1-4,TRBD1,TRBV11-2,-,TGTGCCAGCAGGCGGACAGGGGTTGTCGAAAAACTGTTTTTT,CASRRTGVVEKLFF
TRBJ2-3,-,TRBV3-1/TRBV3-2,once,TGTGCCAGCAGCCCCTCAACCGGGGGTGGTATAGATACGCAGTATTTT,CASSPSTGGGIDTQYF
TRBJ1-4,-,TRBV11-2,-,TGTGCCAGCAGCTTGTTCGCTAATGAAAAACTGTTTTTT,CASSLFANEKLFF
TRBJ2-1,-,TRBV14,-,TGTGCCAGCAGCCAACGCGCGGGGACTGAGCAGTTCTTC,CASSQRAGTEQFF
TRBJ1-1,-,TRBV30,-,TGTGCCTCAATGGGGGGCACTGAAGCTTTCTTT,CASMGGTEAFF
TRBJ2-5,-,TRBV18,once,TGTGCCAGCTCACCGGGGGCCCAAGAGACCCAGTACTTC,CASSPGAQETQYF
TRBJ2-5,-,TRBV3-1/TRBV3-2,-,TGTGCCAGCAGCCAAAGGGGGATCCAAGAGACCCAGTACTTC,CASSQRGIQETQYF
TRBJ1-3,-,TRBV25-1,-,TGTGCCAGCAGTTTAGGAAACACCATATATTTT,CASSLGNTIYF
TRBJ1-1,-,TRBV11-2,-,TGTGCCAGCAGCTCGGTCTCCCAGGGAACTGAAGCTTTCTTT,CASSSVSQGTEAFF
TRBJ1-1,-,TRBV10-1,-,TGCGCCAGCAGTGGACAGAGTAACACTGAAGCTTTCTTT,CASSGQSNTEAFF
TRBJ2-5,TRBD1,TRBV12-3/TRBV12-4,-,TGTGCCAGCAGACAGGGGAAGGAAGAGACCCAGTACTTC,CASRQGKEETQYF
TRBJ1-6,TRBD1,TRBV18,few,TGTGCCAGCTCACCACCTCCGGGACAGGGGTCACCCCTCCACTTT,CASSPPPGQGSPLHF
TRBJ2-1,TRBD2,TRBV12-5,-,TGTGCTAGTGGATTCGCGCGGGGGGGTAACAATGAGCAGTTCTTC,CASGFARGGNNEQFF
TRBJ2-2,TRBD2,TRBV10-3,-,TGTGCCATCAGTGAGGCGGGTAGCGGGGGGCGCACCGGGGAGCTGTTTTTT,CAISEAGSGGRTGELFF
TRBJ2-7,TRBD1,TRBV4-1,-,TGCGCCAGCAGCCAAGCCTTGAATACAGGGGGGACCTACGAGCAGTACTTC,CASSQALNTGGTYEQYF
TRBJ2-7,TRBD2,TRBV18,-,TGTGCCAGCTCACCGGAAAGGGAGGGAGAGCAGTACTTC,CASSPEREGEQYF
TRBJ1-2,TRBD1,TRBV12-3/TRBV12-4,few,TGTGCCAGCAGTCCCGGACAGGGGCTTGGCTACACCTTC,CASSPGQGLGYTF
TRBJ2-2,-,TRBV10-3,once,TGTGCCATCAGTGAACCGGGACTCCGACCCGGGGAGCTGTTTTTT,CAISEPGLRPGELFF
TRBJ2-7,TRBD1,TRBV9,-,TGTGCCAGCAGCCCGAGACAGGGATTGGGTCTCGACGAGCAGTACTTC,CASSPRQGLGLDEQYF
TRBJ2-7,TRBD2,TRBV5-4,once,TGTGCCAGCAGCTTGGACGCGGGGGGTTTAACCTACGAGCAGTACTTC,CASSLDAGGLTYEQYF
TRBJ1-2,-,TRBV29-1,once,TGCAGCGTTGAAGATCGGGGGGCGGAAGGCTACACCTTC,CSVEDRGAEGYTF
TRBJ1-1,-,TRBV10-3,-,TGTGCCATCAGCCCCGAGCGAGGGGGAGAGACTGAAGCTTTCTTT,CAISPERGGETEAFF
TRBJ2-3,-,TRBV6-5,-,TGTGCCAGCAGACCCAGACTGGGTCCCACAGATACGCAGTATTTT,CASRPRLGPTDTQYF
TRBJ2-1,-,TRBV27,-,TGTGCCAGCAGTAGCTTCGGGGGTTCCTACAATGAGCAGTTCTTC,CASSSFGGSYNEQFF
TRBJ1-1,-,TRBV12-3/TRBV12-4,-,TGTGCCAGCGGCCCAAATACCTTTGAAGCTTTCTTT,CASGPNTFEAFF
TRBJ2-7,-,TRBV27,-,TGTGCCAGCAGTCTACGAGGGGGATCGTACGAGCAGTACTTC,CASSLRGGSYEQYF
TRBJ1-1,TRBD1,TRBV10-3,-,TGTGCCATCACCCAGGGACAGGGGAGAGGAGAAGCTTTCTTT,CAITQGQGRGEAFF
TRBJ2-5,-,TRBV25-1,-,TGTGCCAGCAAATCCGGAGAGACCCAGTACTTC,CASKSGETQYF
TRBJ1-2,TRBD1,TRBV27,-,TGTGCCAGCAGTTTATCGAGGGACAGGGGCCTCTATGGCTACACCTTC,CASSLSRDRGLYGYTF
TRBJ1-5,-,TRBV7-9,-,TGTGCCAGCAGCGGAGAGTATAGCAATCAGCCCCAGCATTTT,CASSGEYSNQPQHF
TRBJ2-2,-,TRBV7-9,-,TGTGCCAGCAACTCGGGGGCCGGGGAGCTGTTTTTT,CASNSGAGELFF
TRBJ1-6,-,TRBV28,once,TGTGCCAGCAGTTTACCCGGGACAAGTACAAATTCACCCCTCCACTTT,CASSLPGTSTNSPLHF
TRBJ1-2,-,TRBV6-5,-,TGTGCCAGCAGTCAAAGAGAGGTTTACTATGGCTACACCTTC,CASSQREVYYGYTF
TRBJ2-6,TRBD2,TRBV30,-,TGTGCCTGGAGGACCGGGACTAGTGATGCTGGGGCCAACGTCCTGACTTTC,CAWRTGTSDAGANVLTF
TRBJ1-4,TRBD1,TRBV5-6,-,TGTGCCAACAGCTCTCGGGACAGGGGAGAAAAACTGTTTTTT,CANSSRDRGEKLFF
TRBJ1-6,TRBD1,TRBV3-1/TRBV3-2,-,TGTGCCAGCAGGGTAGGGACAGGCTCCTATAATTCACCCCTCCACTTT,CASRVGTGSYNSPLHF
TRBJ1-4,-,TRBV7-9,-,TGTGCCAGCAGCCACCGGGGAGGTAAACTGTTTTTT,CASSHRGGKLFF
TRBJ1-4,-,TRBV5-4,-,TGTGCCAGCAGCTTCGATACGGGTGGGTCGGGTGAAAAACTGTTTTTT,CASSFDTGGSGEKLFF
TRBJ2-3,-,TRBV7-6,-,TGTGCCAGCAGCCTTACAGGAACTAGCACAGATACGCAGTATTTT,CASSLTGTSTDTQYF
TRBJ2-7,TRBD1,TRBV7-2,-,TGTGCCAGCAGCTCCGGGACAGGGTTTGTCTACGAGCAGTACTTC,CASSSGTGFVYEQYF
TRBJ1-2,-,TRBV11-2,-,TGTGCCAGCAGCGAGATGAGTCGCTATGGCTACACCTTC,CASSEMSRYGYTF
TRBJ1-5,-,TRBV6-5,-,TGTGCCAGCAGGGATCCAGGGGACGGGCCCCAGCATTTT,CASRDPGDGPQHF